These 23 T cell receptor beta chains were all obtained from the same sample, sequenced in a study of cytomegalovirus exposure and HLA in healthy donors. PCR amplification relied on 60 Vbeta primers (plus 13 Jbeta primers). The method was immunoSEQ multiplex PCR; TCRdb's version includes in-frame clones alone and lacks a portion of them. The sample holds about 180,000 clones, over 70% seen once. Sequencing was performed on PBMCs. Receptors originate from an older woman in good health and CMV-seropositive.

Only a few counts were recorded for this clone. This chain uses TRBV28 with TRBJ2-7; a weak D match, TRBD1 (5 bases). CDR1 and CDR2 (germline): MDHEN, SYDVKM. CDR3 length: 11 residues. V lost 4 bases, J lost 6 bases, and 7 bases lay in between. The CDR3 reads CASSSRVEQYF. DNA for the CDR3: TGTGCCAGCAGTTCCAGGGTCGAGCAGTACTTC.

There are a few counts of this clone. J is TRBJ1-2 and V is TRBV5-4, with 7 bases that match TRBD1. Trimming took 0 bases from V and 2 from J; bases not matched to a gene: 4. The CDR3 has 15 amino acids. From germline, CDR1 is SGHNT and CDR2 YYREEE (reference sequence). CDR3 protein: CASSLAADRNYGYTF. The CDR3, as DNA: TGTGCCAGCAGCTTGGCCGCGGACAGGAACTATGGCTACACCTTC.

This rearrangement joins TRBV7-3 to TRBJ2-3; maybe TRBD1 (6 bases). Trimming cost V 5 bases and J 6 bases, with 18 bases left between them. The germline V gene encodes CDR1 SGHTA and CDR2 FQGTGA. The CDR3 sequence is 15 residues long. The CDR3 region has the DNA TGTGCCAGCAGCCATTCAGGGGCGAGGGACGATACGCAGTATTTT. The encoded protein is CASSHSGARDDTQYF.

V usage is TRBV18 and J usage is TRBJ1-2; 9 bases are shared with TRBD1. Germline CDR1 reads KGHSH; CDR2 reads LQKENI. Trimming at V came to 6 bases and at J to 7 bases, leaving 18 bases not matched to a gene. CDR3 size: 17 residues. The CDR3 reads CASSLTPLLDRGGGYTF. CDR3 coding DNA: TGTGCCAGCTCGCTCACCCCTCTTCTGGACAGGGGAGGTGGCTACACCTTC. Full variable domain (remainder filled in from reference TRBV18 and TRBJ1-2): NAGVMQNPRHLVRRRGQEARLRCSPMKGHSHVYWYRQLPEEGLKFMVYLQKENIIDESGMPKERFSAEFPKEGPSILRIQQVVRGDSAAYFCASSLTPLLDRGGGYTFGSGTRLTVV.

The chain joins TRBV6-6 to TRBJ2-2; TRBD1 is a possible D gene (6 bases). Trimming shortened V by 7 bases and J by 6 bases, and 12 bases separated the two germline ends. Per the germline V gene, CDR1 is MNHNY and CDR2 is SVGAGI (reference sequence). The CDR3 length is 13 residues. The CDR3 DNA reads TGTGCCAGCAAGCTACAGGGACCCGGGGAGCTGTTTTTT. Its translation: CASKLQGPGELFF.

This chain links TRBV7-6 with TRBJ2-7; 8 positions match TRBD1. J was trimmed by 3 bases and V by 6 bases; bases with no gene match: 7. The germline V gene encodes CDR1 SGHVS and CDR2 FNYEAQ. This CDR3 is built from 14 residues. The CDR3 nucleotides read TGTGCCAGCAGTCTCGGGACAGGTAACTACGAGCAGTACTTC. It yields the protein CASSLGTGNYEQYF. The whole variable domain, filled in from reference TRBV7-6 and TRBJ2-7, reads GAGVSQSPRYKVTKRGQDVALRCDPISGHVSLYWYRQALGQGPEFLTYFNYEAQQDKSGLPNDRFSAERPEGSISTLTIQRTEQRDSAMYRCASSLGTGNYEQYFGPGTRLTVT.

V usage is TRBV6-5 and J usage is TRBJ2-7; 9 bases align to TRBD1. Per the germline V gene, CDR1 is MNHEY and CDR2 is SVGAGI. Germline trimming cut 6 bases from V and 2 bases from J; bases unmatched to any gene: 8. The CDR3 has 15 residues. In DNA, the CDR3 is TGTGCCAGCAGGGTCCTCGGGACAGGGACCTACGAGCAGTACTTC. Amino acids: CASRVLGTGTYEQYF.

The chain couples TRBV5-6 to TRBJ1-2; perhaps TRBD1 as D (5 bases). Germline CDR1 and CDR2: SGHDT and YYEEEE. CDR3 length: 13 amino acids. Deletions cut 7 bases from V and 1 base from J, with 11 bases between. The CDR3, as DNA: TGTGCCAGCCCCCGAGGACATAACTATGGCTACACCTTC. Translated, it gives CASPRGHNYGYTF.

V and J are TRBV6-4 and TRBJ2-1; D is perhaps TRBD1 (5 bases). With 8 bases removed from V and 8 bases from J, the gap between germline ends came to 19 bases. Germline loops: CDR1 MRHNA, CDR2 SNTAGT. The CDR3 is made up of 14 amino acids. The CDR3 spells CASAREVWGDEQFF. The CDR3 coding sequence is TGTGCCAGCGCACGAGAGGTATGGGGCGATGAGCAGTTCTTC.

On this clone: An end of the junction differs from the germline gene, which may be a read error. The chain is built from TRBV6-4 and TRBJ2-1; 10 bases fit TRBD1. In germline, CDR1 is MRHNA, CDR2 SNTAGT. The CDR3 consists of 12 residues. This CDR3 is CASRKMTGGWIF. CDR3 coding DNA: TGTGCCAGCAGGAAAATGACAGGGGGCTGGATCTTC.

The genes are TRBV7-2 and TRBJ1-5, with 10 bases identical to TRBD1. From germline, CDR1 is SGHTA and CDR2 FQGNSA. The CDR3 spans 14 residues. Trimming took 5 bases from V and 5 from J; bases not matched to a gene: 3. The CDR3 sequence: CASSEGTGDQPQHF. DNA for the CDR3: TGTGCCAGCAGCGAGGGGACAGGGGATCAGCCCCAGCATTTT. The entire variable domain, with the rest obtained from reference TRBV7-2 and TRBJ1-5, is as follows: GAGVSQSPSNKVTEKGKDVELRCDPISGHTALYWYRQSLGQGLEFLIYFQGNSAPDKSGLPSDRFSAERTGGSVSTLTIQRTQQEDSAVYLCASSEGTGDQPQHFGDGTRLSIL.

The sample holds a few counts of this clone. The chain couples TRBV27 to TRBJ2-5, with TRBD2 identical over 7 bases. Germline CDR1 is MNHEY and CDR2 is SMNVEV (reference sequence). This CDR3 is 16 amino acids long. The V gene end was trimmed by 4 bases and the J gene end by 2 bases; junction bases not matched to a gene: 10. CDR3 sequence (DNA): TGTGCCAGCAGTTCCGAAGTCTGGGGGGGGCAAGAGACCCAGTACTTC. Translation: CASSSEVWGGQETQYF.

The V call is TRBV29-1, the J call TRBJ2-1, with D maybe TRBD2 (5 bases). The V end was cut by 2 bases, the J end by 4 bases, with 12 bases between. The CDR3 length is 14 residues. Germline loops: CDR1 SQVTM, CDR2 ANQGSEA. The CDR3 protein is CSVEPGIGYNEQFF. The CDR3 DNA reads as TGCAGCGTTGAACCCGGGATCGGGTACAATGAGCAGTTCTTC.

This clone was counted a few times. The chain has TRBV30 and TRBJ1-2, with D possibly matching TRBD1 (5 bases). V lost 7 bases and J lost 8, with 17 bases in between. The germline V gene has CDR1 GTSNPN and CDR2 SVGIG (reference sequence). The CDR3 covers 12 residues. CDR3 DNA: TGTGCCTCTTCAGGGATCTTGGGGGGCTACACCTTC. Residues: CASSGILGGYTF.

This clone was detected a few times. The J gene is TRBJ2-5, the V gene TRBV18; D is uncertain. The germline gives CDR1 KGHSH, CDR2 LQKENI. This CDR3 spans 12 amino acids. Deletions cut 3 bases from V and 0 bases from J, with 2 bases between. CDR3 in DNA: TGTGCCAGCTCACCCAACCAAGAGACCCAGTACTTC. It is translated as CASSPNQETQYF.

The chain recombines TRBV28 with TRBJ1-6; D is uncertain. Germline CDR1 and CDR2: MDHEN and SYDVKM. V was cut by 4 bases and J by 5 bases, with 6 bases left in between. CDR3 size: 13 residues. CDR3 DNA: TGTGCCAGCAGTTACATGAATAATTCACCCCTCCACTTT. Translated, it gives CASSYMNNSPLHF.

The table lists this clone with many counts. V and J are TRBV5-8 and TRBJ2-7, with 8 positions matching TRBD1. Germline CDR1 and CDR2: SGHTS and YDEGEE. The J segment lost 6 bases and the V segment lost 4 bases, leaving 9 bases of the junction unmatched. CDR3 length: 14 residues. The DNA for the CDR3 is TGTGCCAGCAGCCCTATGGACAGGGAGAGCGAGCAGTACTTC. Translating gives CASSPMDRESEQYF.

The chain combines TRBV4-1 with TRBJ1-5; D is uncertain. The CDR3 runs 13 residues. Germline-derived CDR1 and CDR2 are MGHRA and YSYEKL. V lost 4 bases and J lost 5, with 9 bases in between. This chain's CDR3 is CASSPPYYQPQHF. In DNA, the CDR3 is TGCGCCAGCAGCCCACCCTACTATCAGCCCCAGCATTTT.

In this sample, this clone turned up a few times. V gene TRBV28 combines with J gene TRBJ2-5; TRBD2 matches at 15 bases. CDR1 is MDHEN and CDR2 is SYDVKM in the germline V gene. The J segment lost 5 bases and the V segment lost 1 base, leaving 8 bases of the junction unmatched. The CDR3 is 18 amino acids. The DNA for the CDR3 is TGTGCCAGCAGTTTATTCGGACTAGCGGGAGGGCCGAGGGAGACCCAGTACTTC. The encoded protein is CASSLFGLAGGPRETQYF.

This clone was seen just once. CDR3 amino acids: CAWSVGGVGYGYTF. CDR3 in DNA: TGTGCCTGGAGTGTTGGTGGTGTCGGCTATGGCTACACCTTC. V is TRBV30 and J is TRBJ1-2; D uncertain. The germline CDR1 and CDR2 sequences are GTSNPN and SVGIG (reference sequence). CDR3 size: 14 residues. The V end lost 0 bases, the J end lost 4 bases, and 12 bases lay between the germline ends.

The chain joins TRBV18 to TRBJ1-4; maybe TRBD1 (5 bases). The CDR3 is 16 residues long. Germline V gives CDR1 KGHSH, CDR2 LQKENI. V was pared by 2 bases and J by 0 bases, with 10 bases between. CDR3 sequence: CASSPRQGPTNEKLFF. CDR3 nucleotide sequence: TGTGCCAGCTCACCAAGGCAGGGCCCAACTAATGAAAAACTGTTTTTT.

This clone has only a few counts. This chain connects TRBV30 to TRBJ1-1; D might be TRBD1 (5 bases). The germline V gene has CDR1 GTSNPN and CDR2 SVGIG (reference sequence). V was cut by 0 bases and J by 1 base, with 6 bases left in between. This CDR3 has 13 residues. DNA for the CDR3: TGTGCCTGGAGTGTGCAGGGGAACACTGAAGCTTTCTTT. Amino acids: CAWSVQGNTEAFF.

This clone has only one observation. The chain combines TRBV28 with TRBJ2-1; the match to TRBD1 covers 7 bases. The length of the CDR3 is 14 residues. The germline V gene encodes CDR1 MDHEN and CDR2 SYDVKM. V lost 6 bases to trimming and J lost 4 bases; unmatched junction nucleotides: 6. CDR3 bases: TGTGCCAGCAGCCCGGGACAGCCTTACAATGAGCAGTTCTTC. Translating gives CASSPGQPYNEQFF.